This T cell receptor (beta chain) is drawn from a study of technical replicates of blood from a handful of donors. Only in-frame clones appear in the TCRdb table, and some are missing; sequencing was by immunoSEQ multiplex PCR. The sample shows fewer than 70,000 clones, approximately 94% of them seen only once. The specimen sequenced was T cells isolated from PBMCs. The TCR was taken from a human donor in good health.

CDR3 residues: CASSLFGKETQYF. The CDR3 nucleotides are TGCGCCAGCAGCTTGTTCGGGAAAGAGACCCAGTACTTC. The genes are TRBV5-1 and TRBJ2-5, with D possibly TRBD2 on 5 matching bases. Germline V gene lookup returns CDR1 SGHRS and CDR2 YFSETQ. The V end lost 1 base, the J end lost 3 bases, and 7 bases lay between the germline ends. This CDR3 comprises 13 residues.